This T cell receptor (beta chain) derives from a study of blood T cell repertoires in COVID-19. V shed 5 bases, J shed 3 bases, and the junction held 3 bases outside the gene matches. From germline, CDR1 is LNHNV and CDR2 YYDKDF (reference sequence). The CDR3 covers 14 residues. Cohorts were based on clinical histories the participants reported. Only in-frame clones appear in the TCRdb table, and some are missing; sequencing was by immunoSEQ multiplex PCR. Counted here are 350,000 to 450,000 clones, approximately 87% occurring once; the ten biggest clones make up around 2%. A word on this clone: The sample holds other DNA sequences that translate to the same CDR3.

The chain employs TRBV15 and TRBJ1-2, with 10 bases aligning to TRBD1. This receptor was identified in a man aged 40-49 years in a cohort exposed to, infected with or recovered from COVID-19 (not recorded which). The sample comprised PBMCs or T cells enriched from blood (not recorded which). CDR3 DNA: TGTGCCACCAGCCGGGACAGGGGCTACTATGGCTACACCTTC. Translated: CATSRDRGYYGYTF.